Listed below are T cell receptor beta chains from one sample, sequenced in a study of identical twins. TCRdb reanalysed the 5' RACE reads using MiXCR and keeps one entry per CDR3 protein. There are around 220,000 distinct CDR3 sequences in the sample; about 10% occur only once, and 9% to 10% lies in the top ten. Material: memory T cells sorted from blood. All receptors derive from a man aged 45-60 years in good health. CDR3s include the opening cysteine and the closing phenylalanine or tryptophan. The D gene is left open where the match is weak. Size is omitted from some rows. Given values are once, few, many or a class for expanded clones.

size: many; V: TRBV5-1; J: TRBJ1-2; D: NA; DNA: TGCGCCAGCAGCTCAAGAGTTAACTATGGCTACACCTTC; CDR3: CASSSRVNYGYTF
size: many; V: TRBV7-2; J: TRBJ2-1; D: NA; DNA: TGTGCCAGCAGCCCCCAGACTAGTGCTGGTGAGCAGTTCTTC; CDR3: CASSPQTSAGEQFF
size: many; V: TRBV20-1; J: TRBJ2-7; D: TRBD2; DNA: TGCAGTGCTCCGGAGGGACTAGCGGGGGAGCAGTACTTC; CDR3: CSAPEGLAGEQYF
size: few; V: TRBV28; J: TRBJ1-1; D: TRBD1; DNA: TGTGCCAGTAGGGGACAGGGTGGCACTGAAGCTTTCTTT; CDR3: CASRGQGGTEAFF
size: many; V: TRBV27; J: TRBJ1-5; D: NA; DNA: TGTGCCAGCAGTTTAATAGGAGGGGCGGAAAGCAATCAGCCCCAGCATTTT; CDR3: CASSLIGGAESNQPQHF
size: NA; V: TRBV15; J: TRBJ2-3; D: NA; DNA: TGTGCCACCAGCACAGCCAGTCCGGGTTGGACAGATACGCAGTATTTT; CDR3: CATSTASPGWTDTQYF
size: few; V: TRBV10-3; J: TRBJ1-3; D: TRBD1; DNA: TGTGCCATCCGACAGGGTTTATCTGGAAACACCATATATTTT; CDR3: CAIRQGLSGNTIYF
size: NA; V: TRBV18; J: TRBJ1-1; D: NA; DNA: TGTGCCAGCTCACCACCAGCGGCAGGGTACACTTTCTTT; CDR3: CASSPPAAGYTFF
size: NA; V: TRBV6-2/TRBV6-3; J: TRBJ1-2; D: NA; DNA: TGTGCCAGCAGTTACGCGAGATCCGTGGTCTATGGCTACGCCTTC; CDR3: CASSYARSVVYGYAF
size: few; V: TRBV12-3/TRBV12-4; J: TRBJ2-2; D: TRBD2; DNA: TGTGCCAGCAGTCGGACTAGCGGGGGGACGAACACCGGGGAGCTGTTTTTT; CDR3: CASSRTSGGTNTGELFF
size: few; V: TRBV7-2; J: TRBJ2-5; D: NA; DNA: TGTGCCAGCAGATGGAGGGGACAAGGAGAGACCCAGTACTTC; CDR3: CASRWRGQGETQYF
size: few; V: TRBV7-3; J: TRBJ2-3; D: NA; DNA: TGTGCCAGCAGCTTAATGGGGGCGGGCACAGATACGCAGTATTTT; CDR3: CASSLMGAGTDTQYF
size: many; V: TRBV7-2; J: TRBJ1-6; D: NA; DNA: TGTGCCAGCAGCTTAGTTGAAGGTTACTCCTATAATTCACCCCTCCACTTT; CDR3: CASSLVEGYSYNSPLHF
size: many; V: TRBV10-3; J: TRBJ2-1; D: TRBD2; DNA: TGTGCCATCAGTGAGAAGGCGACTAGCGGGGACAATGAGCAGTTCTTC; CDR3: CAISEKATSGDNEQFF
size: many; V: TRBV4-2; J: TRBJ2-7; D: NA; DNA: TGTGCCAGCAGCCATTCCGTTTCCTACGAGCAGTACTTC; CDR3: CASSHSVSYEQYF
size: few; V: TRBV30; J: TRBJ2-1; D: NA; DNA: TGTGCCTGTGTTGGGGATTCGTATGAGCAGTTCTTC; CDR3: CACVGDSYEQFF
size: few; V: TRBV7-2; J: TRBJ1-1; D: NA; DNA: TGTGCCAGCAGCTTAAACGGCCTGAACACTGAAGCTTTCTTT; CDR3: CASSLNGLNTEAFF
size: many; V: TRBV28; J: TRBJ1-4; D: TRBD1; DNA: TGTGCCAGCAGTCTGACGGACAGGTCGGGGGAAAAACTGTTTTTT; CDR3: CASSLTDRSGEKLFF
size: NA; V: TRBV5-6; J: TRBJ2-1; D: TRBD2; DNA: TGTGCCAGCAGCTTTGTAGATGTCGGACTAGCGGGAAGTGTTGAGCAGTTCTTC; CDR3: CASSFVDVGLAGSVEQFF
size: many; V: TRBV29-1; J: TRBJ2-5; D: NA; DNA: TGCAGCGTAGCCAGGGTAATGTTGCGGGAGACCCAGTACTTC; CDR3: CSVARVMLRETQYF
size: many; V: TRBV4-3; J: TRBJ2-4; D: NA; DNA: TGCGCCAGCAGGCAGGAGTACCCTCAGTACTTC; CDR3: CASRQEYPQYF
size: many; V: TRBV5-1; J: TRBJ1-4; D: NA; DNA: TGCGCCAGCAGCCCGGGAGGTAGCGAAAAACTGTTTTTT; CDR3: CASSPGGSEKLFF
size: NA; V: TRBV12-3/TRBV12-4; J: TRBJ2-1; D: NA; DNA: TGTGCCAGCAGTCATCAATCACATGTCGGGCCGCACGATGAGCAGTTCTTC; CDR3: CASSHQSHVGPHDEQFF
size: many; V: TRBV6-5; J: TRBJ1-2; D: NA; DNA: TGTGCCAGCAGTTATTTCAGAGACAGAAGGGGGGGCTACACCTTC; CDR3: CASSYFRDRRGGYTF
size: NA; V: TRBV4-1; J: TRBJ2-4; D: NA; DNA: TGCGCCAGCAGCCATGCCGACACAAACATTCAGTACTTC; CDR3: CASSHADTNIQYF
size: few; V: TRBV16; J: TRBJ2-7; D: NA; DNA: TGTGCCAGCAGCCAATCGTCGCTTCCCTACGAGCAGTACTTC; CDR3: CASSQSSLPYEQYF
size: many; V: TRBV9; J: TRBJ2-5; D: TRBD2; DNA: TGTGCCAGCACCGTAGGTAGCGGGATCTTAGAGACCCAGTACTTC; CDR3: CASTVGSGILETQYF
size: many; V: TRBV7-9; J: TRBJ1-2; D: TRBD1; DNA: TGTGCCAGCAGCCTCGGACAGGGTTTCGGCTACACCTTC; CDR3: CASSLGQGFGYTF
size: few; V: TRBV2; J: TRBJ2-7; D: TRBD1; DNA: TGTGCCAGCAGTGTAGACAGGGGTCTCAACGAGCAGTACTTC; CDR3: CASSVDRGLNEQYF
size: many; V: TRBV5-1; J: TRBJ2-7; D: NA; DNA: TGCGCCAGCATCACAAGCCCGGGACTGGGGGGCGAGCAGTACTTC; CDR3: CASITSPGLGGEQYF
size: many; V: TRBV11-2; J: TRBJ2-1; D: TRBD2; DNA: TGTGCCAGCAGCTCGGGACTAGCGGGAGGTGAGCAGTTCTTC; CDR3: CASSSGLAGGEQFF
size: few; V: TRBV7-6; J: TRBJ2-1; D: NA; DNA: TGTGCCAGCAGCACCCGACAGGCCCCTCCGTTCTTC; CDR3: CASSTRQAPPFF
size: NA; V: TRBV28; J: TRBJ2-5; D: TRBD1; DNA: TGTGCCAGCAGTTCTTCTAAGACAGGGCCAGAGACCCAGTACTTC; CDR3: CASSSSKTGPETQYF
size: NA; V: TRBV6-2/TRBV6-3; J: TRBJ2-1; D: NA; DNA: TGTGCCAGCAGTCTACTAGACACCTCCTACAATGAGCAGTTCTTC; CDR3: CASSLLDTSYNEQFF
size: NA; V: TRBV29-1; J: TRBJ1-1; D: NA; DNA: TGCAGCGTTGAATCAGGAATGAACACTGAAGCTTTCTTT; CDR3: CSVESGMNTEAFF
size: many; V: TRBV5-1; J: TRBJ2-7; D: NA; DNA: TGCGCCAGCAGCCGCCGGGACAACTCCTACGAGCAGTACTTC; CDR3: CASSRRDNSYEQYF
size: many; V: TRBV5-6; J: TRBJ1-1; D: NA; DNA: TGTGCCAGCAGCTTCGACGTGAACACTGAAGCTTTCTTT; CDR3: CASSFDVNTEAFF
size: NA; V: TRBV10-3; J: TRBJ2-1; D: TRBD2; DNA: TGTGCCATCACGGGGACTACCAATGAGCAGTTCTTC; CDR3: CAITGTTNEQFF
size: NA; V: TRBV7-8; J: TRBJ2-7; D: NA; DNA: TGTGCCAGCAGCGACAATATGGGGGGCGGGGGTCGCGAGCAGTACTTC; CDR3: CASSDNMGGGGREQYF
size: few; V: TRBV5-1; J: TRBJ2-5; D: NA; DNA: TGCGCCAGCAGCTCACAAGGGTATGGGCAAGAGACCCAGTACTTC; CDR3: CASSSQGYGQETQYF
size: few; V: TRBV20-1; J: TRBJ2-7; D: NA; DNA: TGCAGTGCCCGAGGGCACAACTCCTACGAGCAGTACTTC; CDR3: CSARGHNSYEQYF
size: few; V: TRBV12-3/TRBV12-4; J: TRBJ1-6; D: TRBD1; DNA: TGTGCCAGCAGCCCCCAGGGGGCCACCAATTCACCCCTCCACTTT; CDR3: CASSPQGATNSPLHF
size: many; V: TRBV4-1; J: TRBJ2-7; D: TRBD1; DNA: TGCGCCAGCGTCCAGGATGACAGGGGGTCCCACGAGCAGTACTTC; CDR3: CASVQDDRGSHEQYF
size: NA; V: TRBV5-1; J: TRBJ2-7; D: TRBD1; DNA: TGCGCCAGCAGCCAGCAGACGACAGGGCCGGGGGAGCAGTACTTC; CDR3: CASSQQTTGPGEQYF
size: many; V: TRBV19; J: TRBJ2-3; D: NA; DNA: TGTGCCAGTAGTCCCCGTCGAGCGGGTACGCAGTATTTT; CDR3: CASSPRRAGTQYF
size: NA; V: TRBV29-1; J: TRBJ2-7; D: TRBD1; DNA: TGCAGCGTGTCACAGGGACAGGGGGGATACGAGCAGTACTTC; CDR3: CSVSQGQGGYEQYF
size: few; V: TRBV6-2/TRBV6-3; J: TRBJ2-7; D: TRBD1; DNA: TGTGCCAGCAGTTACTCTCAGGGGGCCTACGAGCAGTACTTC; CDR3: CASSYSQGAYEQYF
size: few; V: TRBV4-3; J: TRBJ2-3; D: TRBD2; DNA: TGCGCCAGCAGCCAAGATAGGTGGCTAGCGGGGACCACAGATACGCAGTATTTT; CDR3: CASSQDRWLAGTTDTQYF